This T cell receptor beta chain was observed in a study of cytomegalovirus exposure and HLA in healthy donors. The PCR contained 60 Vbeta and 13 Jbeta primers. Method: immunoSEQ multiplex PCR; TCRdb's copy keeps in-frame clones and lacks some. The repertoire consists of a few hundred thousand clones, with nearly 80% occurring once and the leading ten covering 1.5% to 2%. V lost 0 bases and J 11 bases, leaving 16 bases between the germline ends. This CDR3 is 14 amino acids long. Per the germline V gene, CDR1 is MGHDK and CDR2 is SYGVNS. The clonotype originates from a man between 18 and 35 years old in good health and CMV-seronegative. This chain joins TRBV25-1 and TRBJ1-1, with D uncertain. The sequenced sample was PBMCs. The CDR3 protein is CASSEYIPGSRAFF. The CDR3 DNA is TGTGCCAGCAGTGAATATATTCCGGGAAGTAGGGCTTTCTTT.